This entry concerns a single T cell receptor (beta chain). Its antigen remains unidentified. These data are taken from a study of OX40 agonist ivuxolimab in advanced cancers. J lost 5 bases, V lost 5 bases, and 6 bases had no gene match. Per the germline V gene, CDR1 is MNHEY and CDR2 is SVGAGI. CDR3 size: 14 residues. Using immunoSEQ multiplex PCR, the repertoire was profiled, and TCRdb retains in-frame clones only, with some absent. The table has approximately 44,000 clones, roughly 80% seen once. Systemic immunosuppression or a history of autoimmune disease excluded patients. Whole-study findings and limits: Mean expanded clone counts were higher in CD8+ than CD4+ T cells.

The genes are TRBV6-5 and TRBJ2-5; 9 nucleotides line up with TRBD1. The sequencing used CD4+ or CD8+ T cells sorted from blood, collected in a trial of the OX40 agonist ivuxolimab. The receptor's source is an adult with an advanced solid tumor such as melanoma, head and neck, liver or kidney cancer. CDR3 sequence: CASSIGQGRETQYF. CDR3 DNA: TGTGCCAGCAGTATTGGACAGGGGAGGGAGACCCAGTACTTC.